This TCR beta chain was identified in a study of blood T cell repertoires in COVID-19. As for the study in general: Acute and convalescent COVID-19 samples came from the United States, Italy and Spain. PBMCs, B-cell-depleted T cells, or T cells provided the cDNA or gDNA that made up the material.

The length of the CDR3 is 15 residues. The V gene's germline CDR1 is SGHRS and CDR2 YFSETQ. With V trimmed by 0 bases and J by 4 bases, 1 base remained unmatched. In the original analysis: Scientists estimated how many nucleated cells there were by amplifying reference gene primers. Generated by immunoSEQ multiplex PCR, the TCRdb table keeps only in-frame clones and is missing some. Clone size and the V and J calls come from that table; the DNA yielded D and trimming. The sample lists about 70,000 clones, about 80% occurring once. The rearrangement uses TRBV5-1 and TRBJ2-2; 9 nucleotides agree with TRBD2. This clonotype originated in a man between 65 and 85 years old who had recovered from COVID-19. The sequencing input was peripheral blood. CDR3: CASSLGSGGTGELFF. CDR3 nucleotide sequence: TGCGCCAGCAGCTTGGGTAGCGGGGGCACCGGGGAGCTGTTTTTT.